This TCR beta chain was sequenced for a study of human versus mouse CDR3 diversity and MHC coevolution. CDR1 and CDR2 from the germline V gene are LNHDA and SQIVND (reference sequence). The V segment lost 5 bases and the J segment 2 bases; nucleotides outside the gene matches: 4. The CDR3 runs 16 residues. Only in-frame clones appear in the TCRdb table, and some are missing; sequencing was by immunoSEQ multiplex PCR. In the table there are 50,000 to 70,000 clones, around 94% of which are singletons. Specimen: naive CD4+ T cells from blood. Indicated subset: CD45RO-negative CD62L-positive naive CD4 T cells. The rearrangement joins TRBV19 to TRBJ2-6; 9 positions match TRBD1. The sequence was collected from a person in their 60s in good health. CDR3 residues: CASSVTGGAGANVLTF. The CDR3 nucleotides are TGTGCCAGTAGTGTCACAGGGGGCGCTGGGGCCAACGTCCTGACTTTC.